This T cell receptor beta chain is from a study of CXCR3-negative and CXCR3-positive naive CD8 T cells. Findings and caveats of the study: After cryopreservation, CXCR3 expression dropped partially; most assays used fresh PBMCs. More hydrophobic TRB CDR3s were found in CXCR3-positive naive cells than in CXCR3-negative naive cells.

UMI-labeled TRB cDNA libraries were prepared by 5' RACE. Reprocessing the 5' RACE reads, TCRdb reports a single entry for every CDR3 protein and omits DNA. The sample's table shows some 130,000 distinct CDR3 sequences. The CDR3 runs to 13 residues. Germline V gene lookup returns CDR1 MNHEY and CDR2 SVGEGT. On this clonotype: The antigen is undetermined.

This clonotype was sampled from a human donor in good health. Some clones in this sample may be carry-over from other donors' samples. The sequenced material came from naive CXCR3+ CD8+ T cells from blood. Subset given: CD45RO-CCR7+CD27+CD95- naive CD8+ T cells expressing CXCR3 (TNR3+). V and J are TRBV6-2 or TRBV6-3 and TRBJ1-2; TCRdb's assignment of TRBD1 cannot be checked, as there is no DNA. CDR3 sequence: CASSHDRNYGYTF.